These 10 T cell receptor beta chains were sequenced from one sample in a study of shared clonotypes between healthy human individuals. Assay used: immunoSEQ multiplex PCR; TCRdb lists only in-frame clones, some missing. The table has about 1.1 million clones, 60% to 80% seen once. Sequencing was carried out using memory CD4+ T cells from PBMCs. The subset: CD45RA-negative fraction. The source is a man younger than 30 in good health. Some clones in this sample may be carry-over from other donors' samples.

The chain recombines TRBV6-5 with TRBJ1-2; D uncertain. V shed 6 bases and J shed 2 bases, with 13 bases lying between them. This CDR3 is 14 amino acids long. Germline loops: CDR1 MNHEY, CDR2 SVGAGI. CDR3 bases: TGTGCCAGCAGCCGTTCATCAGGCAACTATGGCTACACCTTC. Translated: CASSRSSGNYGYTF.

This clone has more than one count but fewer than ten. The CDR3 DNA is TGTGCCAGCAGTGAATTGCCAGGGTTAGGGGAGACCCAGTACTTC. This translates into CASSELPGLGETQYF. This chain joins TRBV2 and TRBJ2-5; tentative D call: TRBD1 (5 bases). Germline CDR1 and CDR2: SNHLY and FYNNEI. The length of the CDR3 is 15 residues. With 2 bases removed from V and 5 bases from J, the gap between germline ends came to 15 bases.

Only one count was recorded for this clone. The CDR3 loop is CASRTREQPQHF. The CDR3 coding sequence is TGTGCCAGCAGGACGCGGGAACAGCCCCAGCATTTT. The V gene is TRBV6-1, the J gene TRBJ1-5; D gene ambiguous. With 6 bases removed from V and 7 bases from J, the gap between germline ends came to 10 bases. Germline V lookup: CDR1 MNHNS, CDR2 SASEGT. The CDR3 is 12 amino acids.

This clone occurred once. It differs at one base from a far larger clone, so likely a read error. This chain joins TRBV6-1 and TRBJ2-7, with 7 bases identical to TRBD1. Germline CDR1 is MNHNS and CDR2 is SASEGT. The CDR3 covers 15 residues. CDR3 amino acids: CTSSEGAGGSYEQYF. Here the CDR3 DNA reads TGTACCAGCAGTGAAGGGGCAGGGGGCTCCTACGAGCAGTACTTC.

This chain links TRBV30 with TRBJ2-1; no clear D. This CDR3 has 13 amino acids. V shed 0 bases and J shed 0 bases, with 3 bases lying between them. The germline CDR1 and CDR2 sequences are GTSNPN and SVGIG (reference sequence). The CDR3 region has the DNA TGTGCCTGGAGTGTACTCTCCTACAATGAGCAGTTCTTC. Protein: CAWSVLSYNEQFF.

V and J are TRBV5-1 and TRBJ1-3; a possible D gene is TRBD1 (6 bases). The germline CDR1 and CDR2 sequences are SGHRS and YFSETQ. This CDR3 contains 14 residues. V was trimmed by 0 bases and J by 7 bases, leaving 11 bases between them. CDR3 sequence (DNA): TGCGCCAGCAGCTTGGTCCCAGGGGAGAACACCATATATTTT. Protein: CASSLVPGENTIYF. Together with reference TRBV5-1 and TRBJ1-3, the CDR3 gives the full variable domain: KAGVTQTPRYLIKTRGQQVTLSCSPISGHRSVSWYQQTPGQGLQFLFEYFSETQRNKGNFPGRFSGRQFSNSRSEMNVSTLELGDSALYLCASSLVPGENTIYFGEGSWLTVV.

The chain links TRBV11-2 to TRBJ2-2; D is perhaps TRBD2 (7 bases). The length of the CDR3 is 16 residues. Trimming pared 4 bases from V and 3 bases from J, leaving 15 bases between. Germline V gene sequence: CDR1 SGHAT, CDR2 FQNNGV. CDR3 nucleotide sequence: TGTGCCAGCAGCTCTCCGGGGGCGGGAGACACCGGGGAGCTGTTTTTT. Translation gives CASSSPGAGDTGELFF.

V gene TRBV19 combines with J gene TRBJ2-1; 13 bases line up with TRBD2. Germline loops: CDR1 LNHDA, CDR2 SQIVND (reference sequence). This CDR3 is 16 amino acids long. V gave up 3 bases and J gave up 8 bases; unmatched junction bases: 7. DNA for the CDR3: TGTGCCAGTAGTATTTCATCGACTAGCGGGAGGTATGAGCAGTTCTTC. This translates into CASSISSTSGRYEQFF.

This chain joins TRBV28 and TRBJ2-7; 9 nucleotides line up with TRBD2. The CDR3 is 14 amino acids. With 8 bases clipped from V and 3 bases from J, the junction kept 8 bases outside the gene matches. CDR1 MDHEN and CDR2 SYDVKM come from the germline V gene. The CDR3 DNA reads TGTGCCAGCGAGGGCGGGAGGGGATTCTACGAGCAGTACTTC. As protein: CASEGGRGFYEQYF.

V gene TRBV30 combines with J gene TRBJ2-3; D gene ambiguous. Germline loops: CDR1 GTSNPN, CDR2 SVGIG (reference sequence). Trimming removed 4 bases at V and 6 bases at J, with 11 bases between. This CDR3 has 12 residues. The DNA for the CDR3 is TGTGCCTGGACTAGACTCGTGGATACGCAGTATTTT. Protein product: CAWTRLVDTQYF.